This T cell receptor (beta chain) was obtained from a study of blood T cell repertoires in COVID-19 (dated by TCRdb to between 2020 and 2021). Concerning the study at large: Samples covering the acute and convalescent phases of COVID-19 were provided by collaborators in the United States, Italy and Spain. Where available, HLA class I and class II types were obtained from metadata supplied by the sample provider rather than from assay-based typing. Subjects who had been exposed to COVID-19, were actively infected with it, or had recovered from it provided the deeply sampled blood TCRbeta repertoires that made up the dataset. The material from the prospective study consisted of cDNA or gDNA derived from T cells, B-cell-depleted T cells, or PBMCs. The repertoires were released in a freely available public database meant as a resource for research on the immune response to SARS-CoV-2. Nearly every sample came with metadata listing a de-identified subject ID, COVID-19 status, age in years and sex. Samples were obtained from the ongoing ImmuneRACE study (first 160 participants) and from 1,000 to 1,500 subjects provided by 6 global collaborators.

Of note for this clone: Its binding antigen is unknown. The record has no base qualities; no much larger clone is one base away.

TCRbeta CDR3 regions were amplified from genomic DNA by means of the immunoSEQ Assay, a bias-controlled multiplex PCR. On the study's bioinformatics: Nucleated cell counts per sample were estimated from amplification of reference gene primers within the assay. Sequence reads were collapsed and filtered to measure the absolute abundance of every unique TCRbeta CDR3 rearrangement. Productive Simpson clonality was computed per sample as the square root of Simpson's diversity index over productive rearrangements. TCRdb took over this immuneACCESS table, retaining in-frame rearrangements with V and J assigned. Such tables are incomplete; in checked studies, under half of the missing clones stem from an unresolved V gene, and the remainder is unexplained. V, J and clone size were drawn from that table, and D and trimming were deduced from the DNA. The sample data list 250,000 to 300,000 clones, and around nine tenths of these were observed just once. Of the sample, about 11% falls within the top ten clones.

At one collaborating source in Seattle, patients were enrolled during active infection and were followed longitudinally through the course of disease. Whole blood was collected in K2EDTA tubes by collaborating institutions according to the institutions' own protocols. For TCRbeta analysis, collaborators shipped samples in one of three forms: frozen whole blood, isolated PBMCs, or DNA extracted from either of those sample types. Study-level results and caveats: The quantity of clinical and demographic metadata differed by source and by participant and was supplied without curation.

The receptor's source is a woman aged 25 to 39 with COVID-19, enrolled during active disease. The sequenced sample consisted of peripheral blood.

The DNA is as follows: TGTGCCAGTAGTGCGGACAGCTCCGGGCAGCAGTACTTC. Translated, it gives CASSADSSGQQYF. The chain couples TRBV19 to TRBJ2-7, and possibly TRBD1, on 6 matching bases. V gives up 5 bases and J gives up 8 bases, and the segment between their germline ends measures 16 bases. The CDR3 sequence holds 13 residues, the cysteine and phenylalanine included. The DNA shown is the 39-base CDR3, in frame from base 1. The germline V gene encodes CDR1 LNHDA and CDR2 SQIVND (reference sequence).